This T cell receptor (beta chain) was identified during a study of CD4 and CD8 cells across lung adenocarcinoma regions. In TCRdb, the PCR reads were re-called with MiXCR into one record per CDR3 protein. The sample yields about 23,000 distinct CDR3 sequences, about 50% seen once. The patients had localized lung adenocarcinoma, a non-small cell subtype. The CDR3 has 17 residues. Germline loops: CDR1 MNHEY, CDR2 SMNVEV (reference sequence). With 5 bases removed from V and 3 bases from J, the gap between germline ends came to 21 bases. This clonotype was picked up a small number of times. This receptor was identified in a male donor with lung adenocarcinoma. The CD4 and CD8 labels of this study may be unreliable. This chain connects TRBV27 to TRBJ2-3; a weak D match, TRBD2 (5 bases). Sequenced sample: CD4+ T cells from the center of a lung tumor. DNA for the CDR3: TGTGCCAGCAGTGCGGGCCGCGTAGGTTCTGGGACAGATACGCAGTATTTT. Protein sequence: CASSAGRVGSGTDTQYF.